Sequencing of this T cell receptor (beta chain) was carried out in a study of cytomegalovirus exposure and HLA in healthy donors. Points from the study as a whole: Follow-up analysis seemed to connect common viral pathogens with several of the most significant clusters identified. Despite most TCR sequences being rare, some public TCRs occurred in many donors.

Vbeta (60) and Jbeta (13) primers were used in the PCR. Method: immunoSEQ multiplex PCR; TCRdb's copy keeps in-frame clones and lacks some. The sample has roughly 80,000 clones. Germline V gene lookup returns CDR1 SGHRS and CDR2 YFSETQ. The CDR3 is 15 amino acids. V was trimmed by 1 base and J by 2 bases, leaving 12 bases between them. Points on this clone: Antigen: not known.

The specimen was PBMCs. The sequence was obtained from a man aged 45 to 65 in good health and CMV-seropositive. V and J are TRBV5-1 and TRBJ1-1, with D possibly matching TRBD1 (6 bases). The CDR3 region is CASSLMNRENTEAFF. The CDR3 nucleotides are TGCGCCAGCAGCTTGATGAACAGGGAAAACACTGAAGCTTTCTTT.